A single sample is the source of the 13 T cell receptor beta chains below, sequenced in a study of technical replicates of blood from a handful of donors. Using immunoSEQ multiplex PCR, the repertoire was profiled, and TCRdb retains in-frame clones only, with some absent. Found here are nearly 95,000 clones, 90% to 96% of them singletons; the top ten hold around 0.37%. The sample comprised T cells isolated from PBMCs. The receptors shown here come from a human donor in good health.

The CDR3, as DNA: TGTGCCAGCAGCAAATCAGGATACAGGCAAATCGCAGTGAACACTGAAGCTTTCTTT. Translation: CASSKSGYRQIAVNTEAFF. This rearrangement joins TRBV21-1 to TRBJ1-1; the D segment call TRBD1 is taken from the table without a DNA check. TRBV21-1 is reported as a pseudogene. The CDR3 runs 19 residues.

This clone showed up just once. This chain links TRBV7-3 with TRBJ2-2; no reliable D call. The CDR3 is 14 amino acids. Germline V gives CDR1 SGHTA, CDR2 FQGTGA. V lost 0 bases and J lost 4, with 6 bases in between. This CDR3 is CASSLTLGTGELFF. The CDR3 nucleotides read TGTGCCAGCAGCTTAACGCTAGGCACCGGGGAGCTGTTTTTT.

This chain links TRBV13 with TRBJ2-1; 11 bases match TRBD1. V trimming: 5 bases; J trimming: 7 bases; junction bases outside the gene matches: 4. The CDR3 consists of 14 residues. The V gene's germline CDR1 is PRHDT and CDR2 FYEKMQ (reference sequence). CDR3 residues: CASSDRDRGNEQFF. The CDR3 DNA reads TGTGCCAGCAGCGACCGGGACAGGGGGAATGAGCAGTTCTTC.

Remarks on this clone: The germline gene is not matched at one end of the junction; a read error may be the cause. The DNA of the CDR3 is TGTGCTAGCAGCTCCGGACTAGCGGGAGTAGCCGGGGAGCTGTTTTTT. This codes for CASSSGLAGVAGELFF. The rearrangement links TRBV7-7 to TRBJ2-2, with TRBD2 matching over 13 bases. Germline V lookup: CDR1 SSHAT, CDR2 FNYEAQ (reference sequence). This CDR3 contains 16 residues.

J is TRBJ1-1 and V is TRBV5-6, with TRBD1 identical over 7 bases. V was clipped by 0 bases and J by 4 bases; unmatched bases: 6. This CDR3 has 15 amino acids. CDR1 and CDR2 from the germline V gene are SGHDT and YYEEEE. The CDR3 is CASSLARGLITEAFF. The CDR3 DNA is TGTGCCAGCAGCTTGGCGAGGGGGCTAATCACTGAAGCTTTCTTT.

The V gene is TRBV30, the J gene TRBJ1-2, with D tentatively TRBD1 (6 bases). V shed 0 bases and J shed 3 bases, with 11 bases lying between them. CDR3 length: 14 amino acids. The germline V gene encodes CDR1 GTSNPN and CDR2 SVGIG (reference sequence). CDR3 DNA sequence: TGTGCCTGGAGTGTAAGGTACAGGGACTATGGCTACACCTTC. Translated: CAWSVRYRDYGYTF. The variable domain in full, with the rest retrieved from reference TRBV30 and TRBJ1-2, is SQTIHQWPATLVQPVGSPLSLECTVEGTSNPNLYWYRQAAGRGLQLLFYSVGIGQISSEVPQNLSASRPQDRQFILSSKKLLLSDSGFYLCAWSVRYRDYGYTFGSGTRLTVV.

J is TRBJ1-2 and V is TRBV2; D is undetermined. Trimming stripped 6 bases from V and 4 bases from J, with 30 bases between. The germline gives CDR1 SNHLY, CDR2 FYNNEI. There are 19 residues in the CDR3. CDR3 loop: CASRTTESVLSSHLYGYTF. In nucleotides, the CDR3 is TGTGCCAGCAGAACCACGGAGTCGGTACTGTCCTCGCATCTCTATGGCTACACCTTC.

The V and J genes are TRBV9 and TRBJ2-1; perhaps TRBD2 as D (5 bases). Per the germline V gene, CDR1 is SGDLS and CDR2 is YYNGEE. V was pared by 0 bases and J by 12 bases, with 13 bases between. The CDR3 sequence is 13 residues long. The CDR3 sequence: CASSVAGIPRQFF. The CDR3 DNA reads TGTGCCAGCAGCGTAGCCGGGATCCCACGGCAGTTCTTC.

CDR3 nucleotide sequence: TGTGCCAGCAGTTTTACAGGGGGCGGTGGCTACACCTTC. Amino acid sequence: CASSFTGGGGYTF. The gene calls are TRBV27 and TRBJ1-2; 9 bases are a match to TRBD1. Per germline, CDR1 MNHEY and CDR2 SMNVEV (reference sequence). The V gene end was trimmed by 3 bases and the J gene end by 7 bases; junction bases not matched to a gene: 3. The CDR3 extends over 13 amino acids.

The chain employs TRBV28 and TRBJ2-3; 12 positions agree with TRBD1. The CDR3 spans 17 residues. Germline lookup yields CDR1 MDHEN and CDR2 SYDVKM. Trimming took 5 bases from V and 3 from J; bases not matched to a gene: 9. The CDR3 region has the DNA TGTGCCAGCAGTATACCGCCGGGACAGGGGGCGACAGATACGCAGTATTTT. This encodes CASSIPPGQGATDTQYF. Using reference TRBV28 and TRBJ2-3 for the parts outside the CDR3, the full variable domain is DVKVTQSSRYLVKRTGEKVFLECVQDMDHENMFWYRQDPGLGLRLIYFSYDVKMKEKGDIPEGYSVSREKKERFSLILESASTNQTSMYLCASSIPPGQGATDTQYFGPGTRLTVL.

This chain links TRBV6-5 with TRBJ2-7; weak D call: TRBD2 (5 bases). The CDR3 is 12 amino acids. Germline lookup yields CDR1 MNHEY and CDR2 SVGAGI. Deletions cut 6 bases from V and 5 bases from J, with 11 bases between. DNA of the CDR3: TGTGCCAGCAGGGAGGATCTTAACGAGCAGTACTTC. Protein product: CASREDLNEQYF.

The genes are TRBV9 and TRBJ2-5; no firm D call. This CDR3 region has 13 residues. Germline loops: CDR1 SGDLS, CDR2 YYNGEE. The ends were cut back, 1 base at V and 0 bases at J, with 4 bases in the middle. Here the CDR3 reads CASSVTDQETQYF. CDR3 bases: TGTGCCAGCAGCGTAACGGACCAAGAGACCCAGTACTTC.

This chain uses TRBV11-3 with TRBJ1-1, with D unclear. CDR1 and CDR2 (germline): SGHNT, YENEEA. CDR3 length equals 15 residues. Trimming took 2 bases from V and 0 from J, leaving 10 bases between them. CDR3: CASSLRLLMNTEAFF. The CDR3 DNA reads TGTGCCAGCAGCTTACGCCTACTCATGAACACTGAAGCTTTCTTT.